This TCR beta chain comes out of a study of T cell responses to AZD1222 COVID-19 vaccine. Germline V gives CDR1 SGHAT, CDR2 FQNNGV. This CDR3 region has 16 residues. V shed 4 bases, J shed 2 bases, and the junction held 7 bases outside the gene matches. The assay was immunoSEQ multiplex PCR, and TCRdb's table has in-frame clones only and misses some. The sample consists of some 180,000 clones, 90% to 95% of them appearing once. The chain employs TRBV11-2 and TRBJ2-3; 9 positions agree with TRBD1. This TCR was recovered from an adult who received the MenACWY meningococcal vaccine as a control. The starting material was peripheral blood, obtained 28 days after the second dose of the MenACWY control vaccine. CDR3 DNA sequence: TGTGCCAGCAGCTCGCGGACAGGGGCAGCCACAGATACGCAGTATTTT. Its translation is CASSSRTGAATDTQYF.